This TCR beta chain was sequenced in a study of T cell repertoires in cytomegalovirus infection. About the study: TCR beta signatures that were public indicated CMV infection and matching HLA type. Findings and caveats of the study: There were HLA-C-restricted CMV-specific TCR beta clonotypes dominating the ex vivo response.

The germline V gene has CDR1 DFQATT and CDR2 SNEGSKA (reference sequence). This CDR3 is 12 amino acids long. Trimming removed 4 bases from V and 5 bases from J; junction bases left unmatched: 5. This clonotype was detected only a few times. Its antigen is still unknown. TCRdb ran MiXCR on the reads and lists one entry per CDR3 protein. The sample consists of around 260,000 distinct CDR3 sequences, roughly a quarter of them appearing once. The sequenced material came from PBMCs. This sequence originates from a human donor in good health (CMV status not recorded). Some clones in this sample may be carry-over from other donors' samples. The chain is built from TRBV20-1 and TRBJ2-7; 7 nucleotides match TRBD1. The CDR3 protein is CSAIQGSHEQYF. CDR3 nucleotide sequence: TGCAGTGCTATACAGGGGTCCCACGAGCAGTACTTC.